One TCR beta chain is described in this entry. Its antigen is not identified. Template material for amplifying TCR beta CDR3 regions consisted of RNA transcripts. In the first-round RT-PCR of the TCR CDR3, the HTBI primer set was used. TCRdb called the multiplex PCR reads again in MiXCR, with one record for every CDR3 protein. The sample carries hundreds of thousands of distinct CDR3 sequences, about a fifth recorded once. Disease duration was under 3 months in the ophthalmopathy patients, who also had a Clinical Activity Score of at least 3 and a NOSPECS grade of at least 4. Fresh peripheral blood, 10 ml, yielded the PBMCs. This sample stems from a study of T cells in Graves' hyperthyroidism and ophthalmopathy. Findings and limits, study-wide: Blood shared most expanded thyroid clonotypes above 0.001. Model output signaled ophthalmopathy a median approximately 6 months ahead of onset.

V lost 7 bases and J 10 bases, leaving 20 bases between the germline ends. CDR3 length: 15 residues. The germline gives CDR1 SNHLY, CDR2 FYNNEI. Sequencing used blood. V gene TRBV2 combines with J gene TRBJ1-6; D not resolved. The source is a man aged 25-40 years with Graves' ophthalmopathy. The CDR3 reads CASTPSMAVRSPLHF. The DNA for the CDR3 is TGTGCCAGCACCCCCTCAATGGCAGTAAGGTCACCCCTCCACTTT.